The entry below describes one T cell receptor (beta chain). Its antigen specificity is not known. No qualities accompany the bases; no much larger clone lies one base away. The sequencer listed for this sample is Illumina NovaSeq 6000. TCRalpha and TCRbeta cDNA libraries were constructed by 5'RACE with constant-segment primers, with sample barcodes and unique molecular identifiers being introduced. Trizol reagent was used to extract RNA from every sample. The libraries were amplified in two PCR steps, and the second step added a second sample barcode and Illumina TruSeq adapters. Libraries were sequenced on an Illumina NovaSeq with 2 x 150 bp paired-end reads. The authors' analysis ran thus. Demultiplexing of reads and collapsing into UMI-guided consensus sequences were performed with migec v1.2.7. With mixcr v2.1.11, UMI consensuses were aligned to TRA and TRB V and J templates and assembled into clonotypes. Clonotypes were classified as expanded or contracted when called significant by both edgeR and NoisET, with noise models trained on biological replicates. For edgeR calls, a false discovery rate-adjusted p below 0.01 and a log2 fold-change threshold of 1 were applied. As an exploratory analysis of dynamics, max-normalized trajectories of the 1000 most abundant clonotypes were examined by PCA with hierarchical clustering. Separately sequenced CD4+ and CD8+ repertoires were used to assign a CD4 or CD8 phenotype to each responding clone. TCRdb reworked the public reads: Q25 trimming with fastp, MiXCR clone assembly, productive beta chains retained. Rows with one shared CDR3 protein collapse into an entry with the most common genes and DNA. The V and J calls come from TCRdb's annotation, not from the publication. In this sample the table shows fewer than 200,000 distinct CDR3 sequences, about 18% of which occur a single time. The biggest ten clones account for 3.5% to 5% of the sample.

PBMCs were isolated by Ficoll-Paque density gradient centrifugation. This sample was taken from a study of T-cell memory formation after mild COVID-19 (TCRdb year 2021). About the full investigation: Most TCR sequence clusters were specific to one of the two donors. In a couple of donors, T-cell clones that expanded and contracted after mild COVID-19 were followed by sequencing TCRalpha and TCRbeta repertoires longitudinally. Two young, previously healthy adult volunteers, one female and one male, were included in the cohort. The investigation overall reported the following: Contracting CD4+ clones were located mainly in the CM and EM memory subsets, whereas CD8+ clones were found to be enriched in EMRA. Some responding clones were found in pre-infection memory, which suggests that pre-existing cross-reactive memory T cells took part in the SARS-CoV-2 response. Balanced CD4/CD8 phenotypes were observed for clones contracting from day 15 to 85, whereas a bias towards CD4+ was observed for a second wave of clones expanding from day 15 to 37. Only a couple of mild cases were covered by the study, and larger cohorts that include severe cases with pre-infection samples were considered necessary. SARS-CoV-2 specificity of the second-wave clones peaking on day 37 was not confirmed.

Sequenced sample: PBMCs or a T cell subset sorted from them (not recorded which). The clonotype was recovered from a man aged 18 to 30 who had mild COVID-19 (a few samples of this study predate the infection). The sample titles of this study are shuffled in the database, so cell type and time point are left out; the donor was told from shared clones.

In nucleotide form, the sequence is TGTGCCAGCAGCTCCCCTCCGGGACAGGGGAGCACTGAAGCTTTCTTT. Translated, it gives CASSSPPGQGSTEAFF. The rearranged segments are TRBV6-2 or TRBV6-3 and TRBJ1-1, and TRBD1 aligns with 10 junction nucleotides. The germline V gene yields MNHEY for CDR1 and SVGEGT for CDR2. The germline V end is reduced by 6 bases and the J end by 4 bases; junction bases left unmatched: 11. From cysteine to phenylalanine, the CDR3 is 16 amino acids long. The read is trimmed to its CDR3 DNA, 48 bases read in frame from base 1.